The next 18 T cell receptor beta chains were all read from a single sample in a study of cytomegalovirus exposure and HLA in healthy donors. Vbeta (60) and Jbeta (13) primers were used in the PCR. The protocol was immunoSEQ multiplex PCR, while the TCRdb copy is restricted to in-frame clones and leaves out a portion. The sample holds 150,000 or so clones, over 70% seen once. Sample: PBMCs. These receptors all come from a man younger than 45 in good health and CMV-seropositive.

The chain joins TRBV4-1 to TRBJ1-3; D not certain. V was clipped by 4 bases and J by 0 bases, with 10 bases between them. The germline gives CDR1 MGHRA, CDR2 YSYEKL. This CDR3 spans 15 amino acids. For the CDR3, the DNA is TGCGCCAGCAGCCGCGGGGAACTCTCTGGAAACACCATATATTTT. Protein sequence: CASSRGELSGNTIYF.

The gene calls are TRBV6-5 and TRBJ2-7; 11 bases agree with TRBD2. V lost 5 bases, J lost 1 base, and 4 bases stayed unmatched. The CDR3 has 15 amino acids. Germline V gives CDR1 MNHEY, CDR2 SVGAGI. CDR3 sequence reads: CASSLGLAGSYEQYF. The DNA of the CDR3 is TGTGCCAGCAGTCTCGGACTAGCGGGTTCCTACGAGCAGTACTTC.

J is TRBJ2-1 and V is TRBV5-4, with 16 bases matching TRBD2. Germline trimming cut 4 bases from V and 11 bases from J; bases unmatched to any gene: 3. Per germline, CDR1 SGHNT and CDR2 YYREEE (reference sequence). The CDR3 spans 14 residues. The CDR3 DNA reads TGTGCCAGCAGCGGGGGACTAGCGGGAGGGAAGCAGTTCTTC. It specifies CASSGGLAGGKQFF.

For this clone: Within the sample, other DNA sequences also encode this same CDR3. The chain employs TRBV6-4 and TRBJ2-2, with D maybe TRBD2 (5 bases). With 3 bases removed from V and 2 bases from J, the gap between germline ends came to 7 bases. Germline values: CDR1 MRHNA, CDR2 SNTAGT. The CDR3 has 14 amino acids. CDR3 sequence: CASSESGNTGELFF. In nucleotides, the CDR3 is TGTGCCAGCAGTGAATCGGGAAACACCGGGGAGCTGTTTTTT.

CDR3 sequence reads: CAIRVSGSTDTQYF. CDR3 coding DNA: TGTGCCATCAGGGTAAGCGGTAGCACAGATACGCAGTATTTT. The chain employs TRBV10-3 and TRBJ2-3, with D perhaps TRBD2 (5 bases). This CDR3 has 14 residues. V was clipped by 6 bases and J by 0 bases, with 10 bases between them. Germline values: CDR1 ENHRY, CDR2 SYGVKD.

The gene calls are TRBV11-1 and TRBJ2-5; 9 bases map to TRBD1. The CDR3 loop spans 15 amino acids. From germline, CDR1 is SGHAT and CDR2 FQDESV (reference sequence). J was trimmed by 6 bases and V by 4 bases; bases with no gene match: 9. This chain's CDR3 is CASSSRTGVPKTQYF. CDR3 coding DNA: TGTGCCAGCAGCTCAAGGACAGGGGTTCCGAAGACCCAGTACTTC. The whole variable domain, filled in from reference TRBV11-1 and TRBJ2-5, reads EAEVAQSPRYKITEKSQAVAFWCDPISGHATLYWYRQILGQGPELLVQFQDESVVDDSQLPKDRFSAERLKGVDSTLKIQPAELGDSAMYLCASSSRTGVPKTQYFGPGTRLLVL.

The CDR3 here is CASSPDSPPANVLTF. CDR3 nucleotide sequence: TGTGCCAGCTCACCTGACAGTCCTCCGGCCAACGTCCTGACTTTC. The V and J genes are TRBV18 and TRBJ2-6, with D perhaps TRBD1 (5 bases). V shed 3 bases and J shed 6 bases, with 12 bases lying between them. The CDR3 loop spans 15 amino acids. Germline loops: CDR1 KGHSH, CDR2 LQKENI. The complete variable domain, with remaining parts taken from reference TRBV18 and TRBJ2-6, reads NAGVMQNPRHLVRRRGQEARLRCSPMKGHSHVYWYRQLPEEGLKFMVYLQKENIIDESGMPKERFSAEFPKEGPSILRIQQVVRGDSAAYFCASSPDSPPANVLTFGAGSRLTVL.

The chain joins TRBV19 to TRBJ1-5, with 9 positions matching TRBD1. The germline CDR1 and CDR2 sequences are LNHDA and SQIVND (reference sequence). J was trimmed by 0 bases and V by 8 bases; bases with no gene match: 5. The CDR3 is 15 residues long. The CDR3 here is CASGTGGFSNQPQHF. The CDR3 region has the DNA TGTGCCAGTGGTACAGGGGGCTTTAGCAATCAGCCCCAGCATTTT.

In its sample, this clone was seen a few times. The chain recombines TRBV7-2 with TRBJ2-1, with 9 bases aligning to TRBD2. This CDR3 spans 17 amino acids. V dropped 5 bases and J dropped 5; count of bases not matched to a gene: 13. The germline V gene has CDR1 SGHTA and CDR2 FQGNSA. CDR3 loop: CASSQRRTSEVHNEQFF. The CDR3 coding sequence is TGTGCCAGCAGCCAAAGACGGACTAGCGAAGTGCACAATGAGCAGTTCTTC. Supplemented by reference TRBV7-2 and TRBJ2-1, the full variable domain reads GAGVSQSPSNKVTEKGKDVELRCDPISGHTALYWYRQSLGQGLEFLIYFQGNSAPDKSGLPSDRFSAERTGGSVSTLTIQRTQQEDSAVYLCASSQRRTSEVHNEQFFGPGTRLTVL.

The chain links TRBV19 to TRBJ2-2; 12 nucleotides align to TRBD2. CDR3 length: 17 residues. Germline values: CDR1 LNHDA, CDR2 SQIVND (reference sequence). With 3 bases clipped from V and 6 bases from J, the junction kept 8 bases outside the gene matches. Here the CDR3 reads CASSIRGLAGSPGELFF. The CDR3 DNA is TGTGCCAGTAGTATTCGCGGACTAGCGGGATCCCCCGGGGAGCTGTTTTTT.

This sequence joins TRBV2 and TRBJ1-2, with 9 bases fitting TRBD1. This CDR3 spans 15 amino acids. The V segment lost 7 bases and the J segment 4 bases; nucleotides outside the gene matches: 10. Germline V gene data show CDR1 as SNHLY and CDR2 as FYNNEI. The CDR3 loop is CASNLQGARSYGYTF. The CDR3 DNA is TGTGCCAGCAACCTACAGGGGGCGCGGAGCTATGGCTACACCTTC.

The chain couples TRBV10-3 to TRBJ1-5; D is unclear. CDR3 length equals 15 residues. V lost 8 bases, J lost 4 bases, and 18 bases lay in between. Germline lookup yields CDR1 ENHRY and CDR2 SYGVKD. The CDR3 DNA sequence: TGTGCCATCTCCGGGAAAGATCTCGGGAATCAGCCCCAGCATTTT. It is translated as CAISGKDLGNQPQHF.

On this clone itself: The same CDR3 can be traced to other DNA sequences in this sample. CDR3 DNA sequence: TGTGCCAGCAGCTTAGAGGGACTAGCGGGAAACTACGAGCAGTACTTC. Its translation is CASSLEGLAGNYEQYF. The V gene is TRBV7-6, the J gene TRBJ2-7, with TRBD2 identical over 13 bases. This CDR3 is built from 16 residues. Germline V gives CDR1 SGHVS, CDR2 FNYEAQ. V lost 1 base to trimming and J lost 3 bases; unmatched junction nucleotides: 3.

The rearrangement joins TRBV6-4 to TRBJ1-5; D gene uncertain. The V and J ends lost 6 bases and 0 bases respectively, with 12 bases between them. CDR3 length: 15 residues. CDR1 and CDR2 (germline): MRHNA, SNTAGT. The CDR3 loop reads CASSERGNSNQPQHF. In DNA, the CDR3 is TGTGCCAGCAGCGAAAGAGGTAATAGCAATCAGCCCCAGCATTTT.

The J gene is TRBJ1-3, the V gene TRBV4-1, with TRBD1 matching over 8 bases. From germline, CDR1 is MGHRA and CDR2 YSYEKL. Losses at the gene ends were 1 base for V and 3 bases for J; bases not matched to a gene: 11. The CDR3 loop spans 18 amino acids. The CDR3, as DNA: TGCGCCAGCAGCCAAGGCCGGTTCCAGGGGGCTTATGGAAACACCATATATTTT. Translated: CASSQGRFQGAYGNTIYF.

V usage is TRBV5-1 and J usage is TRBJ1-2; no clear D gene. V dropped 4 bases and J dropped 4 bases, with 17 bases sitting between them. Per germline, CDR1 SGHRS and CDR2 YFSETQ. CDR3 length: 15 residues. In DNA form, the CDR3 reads TGCGCCAGCAGCCCCGGCTCGGTGAGCGGCTATGGCTACACCTTC. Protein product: CASSPGSVSGYGYTF.

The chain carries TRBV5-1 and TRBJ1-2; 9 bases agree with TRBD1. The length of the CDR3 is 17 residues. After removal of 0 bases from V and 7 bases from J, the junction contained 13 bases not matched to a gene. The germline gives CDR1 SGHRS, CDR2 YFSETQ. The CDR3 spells CASSLARGGTGRSGYTF. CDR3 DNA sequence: TGCGCCAGCAGCTTGGCCCGAGGGGGGACAGGGCGATCTGGCTACACCTTC.

CDR3 coding DNA: TGTGCCAGCAGTTTACCGCTAGCGGGACCGGGGGCCTCCTACAATGAGCAGTTCTTC. Translation gives CASSLPLAGPGASYNEQFF. V usage is TRBV27 and J usage is TRBJ2-1; 9 bases fit TRBD2. This CDR3 comprises 19 residues. The junction had 11 bases not matched to a gene; V was cut back by 2 bases and J by 0 bases. CDR1 is MNHEY and CDR2 is SMNVEV in the germline V gene (reference sequence).